One and the same sample provided the 10 T cell receptor beta chains below, sequenced in a study of neurological immune-mediated disorders. Sample time point: longitudinal time-point 2. TCRdb analysed the 5' RACE reads with MiXCR anew, one entry per CDR3 protein. The sample lists under 100,000 distinct CDR3 sequences; about 13% were seen once. Sequenced: PBMCs. The receptors stem from a female donor with HTLV-1-associated myelopathy (HAM/TSP).

The chain carries TRBV18 and TRBJ2-3; 7 nucleotides agree with TRBD2. The CDR3 loop spans 14 amino acids. Germline V lookup: CDR1 KGHSH, CDR2 LQKENI. Trimming cost V 3 bases and J 2 bases; bases outside gene matches: 2. The DNA of the CDR3 is TGTGCCAGCTCACCCGGACTAGTCACAGATACGCAGTATTTT. Translated: CASSPGLVTDTQYF.

Ten or more counts support this clonotype. The chain is built from TRBV5-1 and TRBJ1-4, with D perhaps matching TRBD1 (5 bases). Trimming stripped 4 bases from V and 1 base from J, with 5 bases between. The CDR3 contains 13 residues. Germline V gene data show CDR1 as SGHRS and CDR2 as YFSETQ. The CDR3 here is CASSGGTNEKLFF. The CDR3 nucleotides read TGCGCCAGCAGCGGGGGAACTAATGAAAAACTGTTTTTT.

Many counts were recorded for this clonotype. The chain joins TRBV7-9 to TRBJ2-1; 8 bases line up with TRBD1. CDR3 size: 20 residues. Germline lookup yields CDR1 SEHNR and CDR2 FQNEAQ (reference sequence). V was clipped by 8 bases and J by 4 bases; unmatched bases: 25. The CDR3 DNA sequence: TGTGCCAGCGTCTTTAACCTAGGGGACAGGTTTAACCTTAAGTACAATGAGCAGTTCTTC. Residues: CASVFNLGDRFNLKYNEQFF. Full variable domain (remainder filled in from reference TRBV7-9 and TRBJ2-1): DTGVSQNPRHKITKRGQNVTFRCDPISEHNRLYWYRQTLGQGPEFLTYFQNEAQLEKSRLLSDRFSAERPKGSFSTLEIQRTEQGDSAMYLCASVFNLGDRFNLKYNEQFFGPGTRLTVL.

This clonotype was recorded many times. The CDR3 DNA reads TGTGCCAGCAGGCCGGGACAGGGCGGAGCACTAGCCAAAAACATTCAGTACTTC. Its protein product is CASRPGQGGALAKNIQYF. The chain joins TRBV2 to TRBJ2-4, with 9 bases that match TRBD1. Germline assignment: CDR1 SNHLY and CDR2 FYNNEI. The CDR3 sequence is 18 residues long. V was clipped by 6 bases and J by 0 bases; unmatched bases: 12. The variable domain in full, with the rest retrieved from reference TRBV2 and TRBJ2-4, is EPEVTQTPSHQVTQMGQEVILRCVPISNHLYFYWYRQILGQKVEFLVSFYNNEISEKSEIFDDQFSVERPDGSNFTLKIRSTKLEDSAMYFCASRPGQGGALAKNIQYFGAGTRLSVL.

This clonotype was counted between two and nine times. The chain has TRBV4-1 and TRBJ2-5; 8 bases agree with TRBD2. Trimming took 3 bases from V and 2 from J; bases not matched to a gene: 8. The CDR3 spans 16 residues. From germline, CDR1 is MGHRA and CDR2 YSYEKL. CDR3 sequence reads: CASSQIGAGGQETQYF. CDR3 nucleotides: TGCGCCAGCAGCCAGATTGGGGCGGGGGGACAAGAGACCCAGTACTTC.

This clonotype was observed at least ten times. The chain uses TRBV10-3 and TRBJ2-3; 10 positions agree with TRBD2. Germline V lookup: CDR1 ENHRY, CDR2 SYGVKD. V lost 4 bases, J lost 5 bases, and 6 bases stayed unmatched. The CDR3 runs 15 residues. The CDR3 nucleotides are TGTGCCATCAGTGGTCCGACTAGCGGGCGAGATACGCAGTATTTT. Translated, it gives CAISGPTSGRDTQYF.

This clonotype was found many times. The gene calls are TRBV5-1 and TRBJ1-2, with 7 bases matching TRBD1. Germline CDR1 SGHRS, CDR2 YFSETQ. The CDR3 contains 15 residues. Germline trimming cut 4 bases from V and 5 bases from J; bases unmatched to any gene: 11. CDR3: CASSGSRDRLYGYTF. CDR3 DNA sequence: TGCGCCAGCAGCGGATCAAGGGACAGACTATATGGCTACACCTTC.

This clonotype was seen repeatedly, ten times or more. The rearrangement links TRBV29-1 to TRBJ2-1, with 14 bases lining up with TRBD2. Germline V gene lookup returns CDR1 SQVTM and CDR2 ANQGSEA. The CDR3 loop spans 16 amino acids. Losses at the gene ends were 2 bases for V and 6 bases for J; bases not matched to a gene: 6. CDR3: CSVEPRLAGGPNEQFF. The CDR3 DNA follows: TGCAGCGTTGAACCCCGACTAGCGGGGGGGCCCAATGAGCAGTTCTTC.

This clonotype was detected ten times or more. V and J are TRBV25-1 and TRBJ2-7; 9 bases line up with TRBD1. Germline-derived CDR1 and CDR2 are MGHDK and SYGVNS. This CDR3 region has 15 residues. V shed 2 bases and J 6 bases; nucleotides not matched to a gene: 8. CDR3 amino acids: CASSEGDRVGAEQYF. DNA for the CDR3: TGTGCCAGCAGTGAAGGGGACAGGGTCGGTGCCGAGCAGTACTTC.

The V gene is TRBV20-1, the J gene TRBJ2-3; D is possibly TRBD1 or TRBD2 (6 bases each). The germline CDR1 and CDR2 sequences are DFQATT and SNEGSKA (reference sequence). V was shortened by 4 bases and J by 0 bases, with 8 bases between the two germline ends. This CDR3 has 13 amino acids. CDR3 loop: CSATGGSTDTQYF. The CDR3 bases are TGCAGTGCTACCGGGGGCAGCACAGATACGCAGTATTTT.